The rows below give T cell receptor beta chains drawn from one sample of a study of graft-versus-host responses after intestinal transplantation. TCRdb keeps only in-frame clones here, not all; method: immunoSEQ multiplex PCR. The table lists under 140,000 clones, about 94% of them singletons. These TCRs' antigens remain unknown. The specimen was unstimulated CD8+ T cells sorted from spleen or lymph node cells, collected before intestinal transplant. The receptors were sampled from a human donor who received an intestinal transplant. Each CDR3 is given with its conserved first and last residue. The D gene is left open where the match is weak. For some rows the clone size is stated as once, few or many, or as a class when expanded; others skip it.

cdr3_nt cdr3_aa clone_size j_call v_call d_call
TGTGCCAGCAGTGTGGTCGGGAGGGGAGAGACCCAGTACTTC CASSVVGRGETQYF - TRBJ2-5 TRBV2 TRBD2
TGTGCCAGCAGCCAAGTTCCCGTTTCAGAGCAGTTCTTC CASSQVPVSEQFF - TRBJ2-1 TRBV14 -
TGTGCCTGGGGCAAGAACACTGAAGCTTTCTTT CAWGKNTEAFF - TRBJ1-1 TRBV30 -
TGTGCCAGTACCCCTGGGGGGACACTCAACGAGCAGTACTTC CASTPGGTLNEQYF - TRBJ2-7 TRBV19 -
TGTGCCAGCAGTACCCGACAGAACAATGAGCAGTTCTTC CASSTRQNNEQFF - TRBJ2-1 TRBV2 -
TGTGCCAGCGGATCTCCGACGGGGGACGAGCAGTACTTC CASGSPTGDEQYF - TRBJ2-7 TRBV6-6 -
TGTGCCAGCAGCCTTAGTCTCTACGAGCAGTACTTC CASSLSLYEQYF once TRBJ2-7 TRBV28 -
TGCAGCGTTGGGTCTGGGACATCGAACACTGAAGCTTTCTTT CSVGSGTSNTEAFF - TRBJ1-1 TRBV29-1 -
TGCGCCAGCAGCTTGATATTGAGACTAGCGGGAGGTACCTACGAGCAGTACTTC CASSLILRLAGGTYEQYF - TRBJ2-7 TRBV5-1 TRBD2
TGCGCCAGCAGCCCTAGCAATCCGAACACAGATACGCAGTATTTT CASSPSNPNTDTQYF - TRBJ2-3 TRBV4-1 -
TGTGCCAGCAGCTTGGTTGCGGGGGGGGGCTCCTACAATGAGCAGTTCTTC CASSLVAGGGSYNEQFF - TRBJ2-1 TRBV7-2 TRBD2
TGTGCCAGTAGTTGGGCCGCTTCGGGGAACACTGAAGCTTTCTTT CASSWAASGNTEAFF - TRBJ1-1 TRBV19 -
TGTGCCAGCAGCGTAGGGGAGAACCCCTACAATGAGCAGTTCTTC CASSVGENPYNEQFF - TRBJ2-1 TRBV9 -
TGTGCTAGTGGTCGTATCGGACAGGTTGGGACCGGGGAGCTGTTTTTT CASGRIGQVGTGELFF once TRBJ2-2 TRBV12-5 TRBD1
TGTGCCAGCAGCGCACATCCTAGCGGGAGGCGTGTCACCGGGGAGCTGTTTTTT CASSAHPSGRRVTGELFF - TRBJ2-2 TRBV9 TRBD2
TGCAGCGTGGGACTCGACACAGATACGCAGTATTTT CSVGLDTDTQYF - TRBJ2-3 TRBV29-1 -
TGTGCCAGCATTGTGTGGGCCTCTAGCGGGAGGACCTACGAGCAGTACTTC CASIVWASSGRTYEQYF - TRBJ2-7 TRBV2 TRBD2
TGTGCCAGCAGCCGGTTGATCGGGGCAACTAATGAAAAACTGTTTTTT CASSRLIGATNEKLFF - TRBJ1-4 TRBV14 -
TGTGCCATCAGGTCCGCAGTCGACAATGAGCAGTTCTTC CAIRSAVDNEQFF - TRBJ2-1 TRBV10-3 -
TGTGCCAGCAGCTGGGGACAGGGCTTAGGGACTGAAGCTTTCTTT CASSWGQGLGTEAFF - TRBJ1-1 TRBV5-4 TRBD1
TGCGCCAGCAGTGAGTCGGGACTAGCGGGAGGGCCAAAGGACGAGCAGTACTTC CASSESGLAGGPKDEQYF - TRBJ2-7 TRBV10-2 TRBD2
TGTGCCAGCAGCCACGGGGGGGTCGCGCAGTACTTC CASSHGGVAQYF - TRBJ2-7 TRBV6-5 TRBD2
TGTGCCAGCAGTTTATCAACAGGGAATTACGAGCAGTACTTC CASSLSTGNYEQYF - TRBJ2-7 TRBV27 -
TGCGCCAGCAGCCAAGGGGTAGCGGGAGGGAGTAATGAGCAGTTCTTC CASSQGVAGGSNEQFF - TRBJ2-1 TRBV4-1 TRBD2
TGTGCCAGCAGCTTGGGGCAGGCCACTGAAGCTTTCTTT CASSLGQATEAFF - TRBJ1-1 TRBV7-2 -